A selection of T cell receptor beta chains follows, all from one sample in a study of response to subunit inactivated influenza vaccine. TCRdb passed the RT-PCR reads through MiXCR, listing each CDR3 protein once. The data hold under 200,000 distinct CDR3 sequences, with roughly 12% observed a single time. The same sample was also used in a study of T cells expressing NK-cell markers.

The source was CD8+ T cells sorted from PBMCs, collected 12 days after vaccination. Receptors originate from a man in his fifties or sixties who received an inactivated influenza vaccine. Each CDR3 is given with its conserved first and last residue. The order of the fields is J gene, V gene, D gene, clone size, CDR3 protein, CDR3 DNA. A D gene is named only where the DNA matches it firmly. Only some rows state a clone size, as once, few, many or a class for expanded clones.

TRBJ2-3 TRBV15 TRBD2 few CATSRDRTPSGRAEDTQYF TGTGCCACCAGCAGAGATAGGACGCCTAGCGGGAGGGCCGAAGATACGCAGTATTTT
TRBJ1-2 TRBV4-3 - many CASSQDQGRGYTF TGCGCCAGCAGCCAAGATCAGGGGCGCGGCTACACCTTC
TRBJ2-4 TRBV5-1 - few CASSLETGVVAKNIQYF TGCGCCAGCAGCTTGGAGACAGGAGTTGTGGCCAAAAACATTCAGTACTTC
TRBJ2-3 TRBV5-6 - - CASSLARAVDTQYF TGTGCCAGCAGCTTGGCCAGGGCGGTAGATACGCAGTATTTT
TRBJ2-1 TRBV20-1 - - CSAREDFNNEQFF TGCAGTGCTAGAGAGGACTTCAACAATGAGCAGTTCTTC
TRBJ2-7 TRBV27 - many CASSLWGRGYEQYF TGTGCCAGCAGTTTATGGGGGAGAGGTTACGAGCAGTACTTC
TRBJ2-1 TRBV12-3/TRBV12-4 - few CASSLTRISSYNEQFF TGTGCCAGCAGCCTAACCCGAATAAGCTCCTACAATGAGCAGTTCTTC
TRBJ1-5 TRBV7-8 - many CASSLGGGSNQPQHF TGTGCCAGCAGCTTAGGCGGGGGGAGCAATCAGCCCCAGCATTTT
TRBJ2-1 TRBV28 - - CASSSLPAGSYNEQFF TGTGCCAGCAGTTCCCTGCCAGCTGGCTCCTACAATGAGCAGTTCTTC
TRBJ1-1 TRBV6-2/TRBV6-3 - - CASSYFGLSGTEAFF TGTGCCAGCAGTTACTTCGGGTTATCGGGAACTGAAGCTTTCTTT
TRBJ2-7 TRBV20-1 - - CSAEGRGTAYEQYF TGCAGTGCTGAAGGAAGGGGAACTGCCTACGAGCAGTACTTC
TRBJ2-3 TRBV9 TRBD2 - CASSGDPTSGTADTQYF TGTGCCAGCAGCGGGGACCCGACTAGCGGGACAGCAGATACGCAGTATTTT
TRBJ2-1 TRBV12-3/TRBV12-4 TRBD2 many CASSLTPSGYNEQFF TGTGCCAGCAGTTTAACGCCTAGCGGGTACAATGAGCAGTTCTTC
TRBJ1-1 TRBV19 TRBD1 - CASGRNRGHTEAFF TGTGCCAGTGGCAGAAACAGGGGCCACACTGAAGCTTTCTTT
TRBJ2-2 TRBV7-9 - - CASSLALDGRNTGELFF TGTGCCAGCAGCTTAGCGCTGGACGGGCGTAACACCGGGGAGCTGTTTTTT
TRBJ2-3 TRBV4-1 - few CASSQDGGVGGDTQYF TGCGCCAGCAGCCAAGATGGCGGGGTAGGAGGAGATACGCAGTATTTT
TRBJ2-1 TRBV14 - - CASSPGTGYNEQFF TGTGCCAGCAGCCCCGGGACTGGCTACAATGAGCAGTTCTTC
TRBJ2-2 TRBV20-1 TRBD2 - CSARDLTSPWTGELFF TGCAGTGCTAGAGACCTGACTAGCCCGTGGACCGGGGAGCTGTTTTTT
TRBJ2-4 TRBV4-3 - few CASSQDWSTLNIQYF TGCGCCAGCAGCCAAGATTGGAGTACACTAAACATTCAGTACTTC
TRBJ2-7 TRBV3-1 - - CASSQDRDSSYEQYF TGTGCCAGCAGCCAAGATCGCGATAGCTCCTACGAGCAGTACTTC
TRBJ1-1 TRBV5-6 TRBD1 - CASSPDRGEGWMNTEAFF TGTGCCAGCAGCCCCGACAGGGGGGAAGGGTGGATGAACACTGAAGCTTTCTTT
TRBJ2-5 TRBV29-1 - few CSVHGGRFLETQYF TGCAGCGTGCATGGGGGCAGGTTTTTAGAGACCCAGTACTTC